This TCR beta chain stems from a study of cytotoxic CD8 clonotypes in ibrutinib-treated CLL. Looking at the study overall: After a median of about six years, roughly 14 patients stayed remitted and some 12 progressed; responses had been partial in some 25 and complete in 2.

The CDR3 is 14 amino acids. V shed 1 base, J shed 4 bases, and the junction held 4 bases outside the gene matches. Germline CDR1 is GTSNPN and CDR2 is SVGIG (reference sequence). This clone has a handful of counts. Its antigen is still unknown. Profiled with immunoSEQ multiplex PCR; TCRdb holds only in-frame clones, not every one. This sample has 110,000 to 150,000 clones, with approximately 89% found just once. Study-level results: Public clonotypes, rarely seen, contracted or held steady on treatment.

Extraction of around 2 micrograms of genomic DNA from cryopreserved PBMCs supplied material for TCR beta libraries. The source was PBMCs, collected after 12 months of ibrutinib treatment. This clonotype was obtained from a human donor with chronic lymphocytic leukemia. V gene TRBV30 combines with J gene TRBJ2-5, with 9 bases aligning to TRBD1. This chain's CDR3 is CAWSGGQGLETQYF. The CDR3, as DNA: TGTGCCTGGAGTGGTGGACAGGGGTTAGAGACCCAGTACTTC.